What follows are 28 T cell receptor beta chains derived from one specimen sequenced in a study of identical twins. TCRdb itself ran the 5' RACE reads through MiXCR, one entry per CDR3 protein. The table includes 240,000 or so distinct CDR3 sequences, 5.5% to 8% detected once. Another study also made use of these data, one on yellow fever vaccine responses in identical twins.

Sequencing was performed on memory (CD45RO+) T cells sorted from blood. The receptor source for this set is a woman aged 18-35 years in good health.

This clonotype came up many times. V is TRBV6-5 and J is TRBJ2-2; the D is unclear. This CDR3 region has 14 residues. Per the germline V gene, CDR1 is MNHEY and CDR2 is SVGAGI. V lost 2 bases and J 11 bases, leaving 15 bases between the germline ends. The CDR3 region has the DNA TGTGCCAGCAGTTACGGGCAACCTGGTAGCGAGCTGTTTTTT. It specifies CASSYGQPGSELFF.

This clonotype came up a few times. The chain employs TRBV11-2 and TRBJ2-1, with D uncertain. Trimming shortened V by 0 bases and J by 8 bases, and 8 bases separated the two germline ends. CDR3 length equals 13 residues. The germline CDR1 and CDR2 sequences are SGHAT and FQNNGV. The CDR3 spells CASSLDQPYEQFF. CDR3 nucleotides: TGTGCCAGCAGCTTAGATCAGCCTTATGAGCAGTTCTTC. The full variable domain, rest sourced from reference TRBV11-2 and TRBJ2-1, is EAGVAQSPRYKIIEKRQSVAFWCNPISGHATLYWYQQILGQGPKLLIQFQNNGVVDDSQLPKDRFSAERLKGVDSTLKIQPAKLEDSAVYLCASSLDQPYEQFFGPGTRLTVL.

This clonotype was counted only a few times. J is TRBJ1-2 and V is TRBV24-1; 8 bases align to TRBD1. With V trimmed by 2 bases and J by 2 bases, 0 bases remained unmatched. Germline-derived CDR1 and CDR2 are KGHDR and SFDVKD. There are 14 residues in the CDR3. The CDR3, as DNA: TGTGCCACCAGTGATTCAGGGGGCAACTATGGCTACACCTTC. Protein: CATSDSGGNYGYTF.

The chain joins TRBV5-1 to TRBJ2-7; tentative D call: TRBD1 (6 bases). The CDR3 consists of 15 residues. CDR1 is SGHRS and CDR2 is YFSETQ in the germline V gene. The V end was cut by 4 bases, the J end by 0 bases, with 14 bases between. The CDR3 protein is CASSLPDRDSYEQYV. The CDR3 nucleotides read TGCGCCAGCAGCCTGCCGGACAGAGACTCCTACGAGCAGTACGTC.

This clonotype was detected a few times. The chain is built from TRBV19 and TRBJ2-2; weak D call: TRBD1 (6 bases). The CDR3 is 14 residues long. Germline assignment: CDR1 LNHDA and CDR2 SQIVND (reference sequence). V was pared by 6 bases and J by 5 bases, with 13 bases between. The CDR3 protein is CASRAAGETGELFF. DNA of the CDR3: TGTGCCAGTAGGGCGGCAGGGGAAACCGGGGAGCTGTTTTTT.

This clonotype was seen only a few times. This rearrangement joins TRBV19 to TRBJ2-1, with 8 bases aligning to TRBD2. The CDR3 consists of 18 residues. With 6 bases clipped from V and 0 bases from J, the junction kept 13 bases outside the gene matches. The germline CDR1 and CDR2 sequences are LNHDA and SQIVND (reference sequence). CDR3 sequence: CASSWDGAGGSSYNEQFF. As DNA, the CDR3 is TGTGCCAGTAGCTGGGATGGGGCGGGAGGTAGCTCCTACAATGAGCAGTTCTTC.

The chain recombines TRBV10-3 with TRBJ2-1; TRBD2 matches at 11 bases. This CDR3 spans 15 amino acids. Germline V gene data show CDR1 as ENHRY and CDR2 as SYGVKD. V dropped 4 bases and J dropped 2; count of bases not matched to a gene: 1. The CDR3 reads CAISGSGGAYNEQFF. The CDR3 DNA reads as TGTGCCATCAGTGGTAGCGGGGGGGCCTACAATGAGCAGTTCTTC.

V gene TRBV28 combines with J gene TRBJ2-7, with TRBD2 matching over 9 bases. V was clipped by 1 base and J by 6 bases; unmatched bases: 7. This CDR3 is built from 15 residues. The germline V gene encodes CDR1 MDHEN and CDR2 SYDVKM. The CDR3 DNA reads TGTGCCAGCAGTTTATCGGCGGGAGGGGGTGGCGAGCAGTACTTC. Protein sequence: CASSLSAGGGGEQYF.

This clonotype was counted many times. CDR3 protein: CASSGRQGENTEAFF. The CDR3, as DNA: TGCGCCAGCAGCGGAAGACAGGGTGAGAACACTGAAGCTTTCTTT. The chain employs TRBV5-1 and TRBJ1-1; 7 bases are a match to TRBD1. V was pared by 4 bases and J by 1 base, with 7 bases of the junction left unmatched. The CDR3 runs 15 residues. Germline V gene data show CDR1 as SGHRS and CDR2 as YFSETQ.

This clonotype was observed many times. This chain uses TRBV20-1 with TRBJ2-1; D is possibly TRBD2 (5 bases). From germline, CDR1 is DFQATT and CDR2 SNEGSKA (reference sequence). The length of the CDR3 is 15 residues. The V gene lost 6 bases and the J gene lost 0 bases, with 15 bases spanning the gap. As DNA, the CDR3 is TGCAGTGCCCCCGAGGCGGGCCTCTCCTACAATGAGCAGTTCTTC. This codes for CSAPEAGLSYNEQFF.

This clonotype was detected a few times. The chain employs TRBV5-1 and TRBJ1-1; D unclear. The CDR3 has 15 amino acids. CDR1 is SGHRS and CDR2 is YFSETQ in the germline V gene. V lost 0 bases to trimming and J lost 0 bases, with 9 bases between them. The CDR3 is CASSLVGGLNTEAFF. For the CDR3, the DNA is TGCGCCAGCAGCTTGGTTGGCGGTCTGAACACTGAAGCTTTCTTT.

This clonotype showed up many times. The chain couples TRBV20-1 to TRBJ1-2; 8 bases are a match to TRBD1. The ends lost 6 bases at V and 3 bases at J; junction bases unmatched: 9. This CDR3 is built from 14 residues. CDR1 and CDR2 (germline): DFQATT, SNEGSKA (reference sequence). The CDR3 sequence is CSAMTGDVDYGYTF. In DNA, the CDR3 is TGCAGTGCAATGACAGGGGACGTTGACTATGGCTACACCTTC.

This clonotype was observed many times. The V and J genes are TRBV5-1 and TRBJ2-1; TRBD2 matches at 12 bases. CDR1 and CDR2 from the germline V gene are SGHRS and YFSETQ. The CDR3 is 15 residues long. Losses at the gene ends were 4 bases for V and 4 bases for J; bases not matched to a gene: 3. The CDR3 loop is CASSGGTSGYNEQFF. CDR3 sequence (DNA): TGCGCCAGCAGCGGCGGGACTAGCGGGTACAATGAGCAGTTCTTC.

This clonotype was observed many times. The genes are TRBV12-3 or TRBV12-4 and TRBJ1-2; 7 positions match TRBD1. Unmatched junction bases numbered 4, after V lost 6 bases and J lost 6 bases. The CDR3 runs 12 residues. The CDR3 region is CASRTGVDGYTF. The CDR3 DNA follows: TGTGCCAGCAGAACAGGGGTTGATGGCTACACCTTC.

This clonotype appeared many times. The chain couples TRBV5-1 to TRBJ2-3; D is perhaps TRBD2 (6 bases). Between the trimmed V and J ends, which lost 4 bases and 2 bases, there was a span of 17 bases. CDR3 length: 16 amino acids. Germline V gene sequence: CDR1 SGHRS, CDR2 YFSETQ. The DNA of the CDR3 is TGCGCCAGCAGCCCGCGGAACGGGGGAGACACAGATACGCAGTATTTT. As protein: CASSPRNGGDTDTQYF.

V and J are TRBV7-9 and TRBJ2-1, with TRBD2 identical over 13 bases. The CDR3 extends over 17 amino acids. The germline CDR1 and CDR2 sequences are SEHNR and FQNEAQ (reference sequence). With 7 bases clipped from V and 0 bases from J, the junction kept 6 bases outside the gene matches. The CDR3: CASTEGLAGSSYNEQFF. In DNA form, the CDR3 reads TGTGCCAGCACCGAGGGACTAGCGGGGAGCTCCTACAATGAGCAGTTCTTC. Combining the CDR3 with reference TRBV7-9 and TRBJ2-1 gives the whole variable domain DTGVSQNPRHKITKRGQNVTFRCDPISEHNRLYWYRQTLGQGPEFLTYFQNEAQLEKSRLLSDRFSAERPKGSFSTLEIQRTEQGDSAMYLCASTEGLAGSSYNEQFFGPGTRLTVL.

The gene calls are TRBV7-8 and TRBJ2-1; TRBD2 agrees at 12 bases. V lost 5 bases and J lost 9; bases outside the gene matches: 17. Looked up from germline, CDR1 is SGHVS and CDR2 is FQNEAQ. CDR3 length equals 18 residues. CDR3 in DNA: TGTGCCAGCAGCGGCCCCCCCTCGACTAGCGGGAGTTTTAGTGAGCAGTTCTTC. This translates into CASSGPPSTSGSFSEQFF.

This clonotype was observed many times. V and J are TRBV3-1 and TRBJ2-7; 7 nucleotides line up with TRBD1. The J segment lost 9 bases and the V segment lost 0 bases, leaving 8 bases of the junction unmatched. This CDR3 spans 14 amino acids. From germline, CDR1 is LGHDT and CDR2 YNNKEL (reference sequence). The CDR3 DNA follows: TGTGCCAGCAGCCAAGATTCCGGGACAGCGGCGCAGTACTTC. Translated, it gives CASSQDSGTAAQYF.

This clonotype was picked up many times. The J gene is TRBJ1-5, the V gene TRBV10-3; a weak D match, TRBD1 (6 bases). The CDR3 extends over 16 amino acids. Trimming cost V 1 base and J 5 bases, with 15 bases left between them. The V gene's germline CDR1 is ENHRY and CDR2 SYGVKD. Here the CDR3 reads CAISEWDIRVDQPQHF. The CDR3 region has the DNA TGTGCCATCAGTGAGTGGGACATCCGCGTGGATCAGCCCCAGCATTTT.

This clonotype was observed many times. The gene calls are TRBV12-3 or TRBV12-4 and TRBJ2-3, with D perhaps TRBD1 (6 bases). Trimming left V 3 bases short and J 5 bases short, with 12 bases between. The length of the CDR3 is 14 residues. The CDR3 reads CASSFEDRRDTQYF. The CDR3 DNA follows: TGTGCCAGCAGTTTCGAAGACAGGCGAGATACGCAGTATTTT.

V gene TRBV5-4 combines with J gene TRBJ2-7, with 7 bases lining up with TRBD2. Trimming took 4 bases from V and 1 from J; bases not matched to a gene: 11. This CDR3 contains 16 residues. Per the germline V gene, CDR1 is SGHNT and CDR2 is YYREEE (reference sequence). CDR3 DNA sequence: TGTGCCAGCAGCACCCTCGGACTAGGTAGTTCCTACGAGCAGTACTTC. Translation gives CASSTLGLGSSYEQYF.

The chain uses TRBV20-1 and TRBJ1-6; possibly TRBD1 for D (6 bases). V lost 5 bases to trimming and J lost 0 bases, with 11 bases between them. Germline V gives CDR1 DFQATT, CDR2 SNEGSKA (reference sequence). The CDR3 contains 15 residues. CDR3 nucleotides: TGCAGTGCTTTCACAGGGAGCTCCTATAATTCACCCCTCCACTTT. Its translation is CSAFTGSSYNSPLHF.

Only a few counts were recorded for this clonotype. The rearrangement links TRBV25-1 to TRBJ1-2; D not resolved. V shed 3 bases and J shed 0 bases, with 5 bases lying between them. CDR3 length equals 13 residues. In germline, CDR1 is MGHDK, CDR2 SYGVNS. The CDR3 here is CASSENSNYGYTF. CDR3 sequence (DNA): TGTGCCAGCAGTGAGAATTCTAACTATGGCTACACCTTC.

This clonotype turned up a few times. V gene TRBV7-9 combines with J gene TRBJ1-4, with a possible D match to TRBD1 (6 bases). Trimming left V 3 bases short and J 6 bases short, with 14 bases between. There are 15 residues in the CDR3. CDR1 and CDR2 from the germline V gene are SEHNR and FQNEAQ (reference sequence). CDR3 region: CASSFYGGADEKLFF. The DNA for the CDR3 is TGTGCCAGCAGCTTTTATGGGGGCGCGGATGAAAAACTGTTTTTT.

In its sample, this clonotype was seen many times. This chain uses TRBV10-2 with TRBJ2-3, with TRBD2 matching over 7 bases. Germline V gene sequence: CDR1 WSHSY, CDR2 SAAADI. The CDR3 loop spans 14 amino acids. J lost 0 bases, V lost 4 bases, and 1 base had no gene match. In nucleotides, the CDR3 is TGCGCCAGCAGTGCTAGCGGTAGCACAGATACGCAGTATTTT. It encodes CASSASGSTDTQYF.

The rearrangement links TRBV4-1 to TRBJ2-3; D is possibly TRBD1 or TRBD2 (5 bases each). CDR1 and CDR2 from the germline V gene are MGHRA and YSYEKL. V was trimmed by 1 base and J by 3 bases, leaving 20 bases between them. This CDR3 contains 18 residues. The CDR3 here is CASSQGWEFRVVTDTQYF. CDR3 bases: TGCGCCAGCAGCCAAGGATGGGAGTTCAGGGTAGTAACAGATACGCAGTATTTT.

At least ten counts were recorded for this clonotype. The V and J genes are TRBV27 and TRBJ2-7, with D perhaps matching TRBD1 (5 bases). The CDR3 has 13 residues. CDR1 and CDR2 (germline): MNHEY, SMNVEV (reference sequence). The V end lost 6 bases, the J end lost 3 bases, and 12 bases lay between the germline ends. The CDR3 loop is CASRDNSDYEQYF. For the CDR3, the DNA is TGTGCCAGCAGGGACAATTCGGACTACGAGCAGTACTTC.

This clonotype was seen repeatedly, ten times or more. V is TRBV5-1 and J is TRBJ2-1; 7 bases line up with TRBD2. This CDR3 is built from 15 residues. V was pared by 5 bases and J by 7 bases, with 12 bases of the junction left unmatched. The germline V gene encodes CDR1 SGHRS and CDR2 YFSETQ. The CDR3 coding sequence is TGCGCCAGCAGTCCCAGCGGGGATGTGAGGAATGAGCAGTTCTTC. Amino acid sequence: CASSPSGDVRNEQFF.